Listed below are T cell receptor beta chains from one sample, sequenced in a study of OX40 agonist ivuxolimab in advanced cancers. Produced via immunoSEQ multiplex PCR; TCRdb's table is partial and in-frame only. The sample lists under 80,000 clones; around 80% were seen once. The sequences come from CD4+ or CD8+ T cells sorted from blood, collected in a trial of the OX40 agonist ivuxolimab. These receptor sequences come from an adult with an advanced solid tumor such as melanoma, head and neck, liver or kidney cancer. The conserved cysteine and the conserved F or W are not part of the CDR3 here.

V | CDR3
TRBV27 | ASSRRRGEGHSPLH
TRBV25-1 | ASSERGDRGSEQF
TRBV29-1 | SVVETSGYEQY
TRBV28 | ASSFRTTEAF
TRBV5-4 | ASSPFGSYNEQF
TRBV19 | ASNFIGSYGYT
TRBV5-6 | ASSLAGRSEKLF
TRBV18 | ASSSGTYNEQF
TRBV14 | ASSQEFAPAGYT
TRBV28 | ATIVRGRVYSNQPQH
TRBV5-1 | ASSLGISQETQY
TRBV6-6 | ASTLRGGEAF
TRBV6-6 | ASSVDRGIQPQH
TRBV28 | ASSLQDRLEKLF
TRBV28 | ASREQGKLYGYT
TRBV19 | ASSTSGSYGYT
TRBV5-1 | ASSAGGTGSFNEQF
TRBV5-5 | ASSETPGQTRSYEQY
TRBV25-1 | ASSDPLGLGSGDEQF
TRBV5-1 | ASSLDRSYEQY
TRBV7-6 | ASSGEGWNTEAF
TRBV5-1 | ASSPGGRPFYNEQF
TRBV4-2 | ASSYSLALNEQF
TRBV28 | ASSLPPGGAGETQY
TRBV7-2 | ASSLVRQEETQY
TRBV5-6 | ASSLPQGARTEAF
TRBV19 | ASSISSTGVAGELF
TRBV18 | ASSPSVFGANVLT
TRBV5-4 | ASSLDRGRGETQY
TRBV27 | ASGNSGTHLGELF
TRBV28 | ASSLTDRSGNTIY
TRBV28 | ASSSLRGNTGELF
TRBV5-1 | ASSPGTAGNTIY
TRBV4-1 | ASSQQQGPDTQY
TRBV4-2 | ASSQDLNAAALNYGYT
TRBV4-2 | ASSQGQGIRSAEAF
TRBV28 | ASSLRVDSPLH
TRBV7-8 | ASSFDRGGREQY